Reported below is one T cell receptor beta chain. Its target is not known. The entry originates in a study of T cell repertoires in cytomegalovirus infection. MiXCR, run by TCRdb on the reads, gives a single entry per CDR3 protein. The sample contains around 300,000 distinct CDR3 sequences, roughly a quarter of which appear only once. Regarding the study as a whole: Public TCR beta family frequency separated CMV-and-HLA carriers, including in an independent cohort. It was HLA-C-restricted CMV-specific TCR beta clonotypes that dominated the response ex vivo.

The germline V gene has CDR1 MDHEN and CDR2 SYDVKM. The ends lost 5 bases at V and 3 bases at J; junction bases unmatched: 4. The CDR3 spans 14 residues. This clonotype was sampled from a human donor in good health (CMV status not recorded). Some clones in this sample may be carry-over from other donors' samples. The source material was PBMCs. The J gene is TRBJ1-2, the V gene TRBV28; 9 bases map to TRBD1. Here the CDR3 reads CASSTTGGDYGYTF. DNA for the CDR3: TGTGCCAGCAGTACTACAGGGGGCGACTATGGCTACACCTTC.